These 20 T cell receptor beta chains share one sample of origin, sequenced in a study of identical twins. TCRdb reanalysed the 5' RACE reads using MiXCR and keeps one entry per CDR3 protein. This table has 200,000 to 250,000 distinct CDR3 sequences, 11% to 15% appearing once. Sequenced material: memory (CD45RO+) T cells sorted from blood. The origin of the receptors is a woman under 30 in good health.

This clonotype has more than one count but fewer than ten. The chain has TRBV6-2 or TRBV6-3 and TRBJ1-4; D not resolved. The CDR3 length is 14 residues. CDR1 is MNHEY, CDR2 SVGEGT, per germline. V lost 6 bases and J 0 bases, leaving 8 bases between the germline ends. CDR3 bases: TGTGCCAGCAGGCTACGGGCAACTAATGAAAAACTGTTTTTT. Its translation is CASRLRATNEKLFF.

This clonotype was seen only a few times. CDR3 sequence: CASRRPVDTEAFF. CDR3 DNA: TGTGCCAGCAGACGACCGGTGGACACTGAAGCTTTCTTT. The chain uses TRBV6-1 and TRBJ1-1; unclear D gene. Germline V gene sequence: CDR1 MNHNS, CDR2 SASEGT. The CDR3 has 13 residues. V dropped 6 bases and J dropped 3 bases, with 11 bases sitting between them.

This clonotype has more than one count but fewer than ten. The chain uses TRBV12-3 or TRBV12-4 and TRBJ1-2; weak D call: TRBD1 (5 bases). The CDR3 runs 12 residues. Trimming left V 4 bases short and J 5 bases short, with 8 bases between. CDR3 residues: CASSWGRYGYTF. CDR3 DNA: TGTGCCAGCAGTTGGGGCCGTTATGGCTACACCTTC.

This clonotype has a handful of counts. The chain employs TRBV5-6 and TRBJ2-4; the D gene is possibly TRBD2 (6 bases). V lost 1 base, J lost 0 bases, and 14 bases lay in between. The CDR3 contains 17 residues. Germline V gives CDR1 SGHDT, CDR2 YYEEEE. In DNA form, the CDR3 reads TGTGCCAGCAGCTTGTTGCTTACGGGAGTAGCCAAAAACATTCAGTACTTC. Its translation: CASSLLLTGVAKNIQYF.

The chain carries TRBV4-2 and TRBJ2-5; 11 nucleotides line up with TRBD2. Trimming took 4 bases from V and 1 from J; bases not matched to a gene: 5. Germline CDR1 reads LGHNA; CDR2 reads YNFKEQ. The CDR3 runs to 16 residues. In DNA, the CDR3 is TGTGCCAGCAGCCGAGGGACTAGCGGAGTCCAAGAGACCCAGTACTTC. Amino acid sequence: CASSRGTSGVQETQYF.

This chain links TRBV5-1 with TRBJ1-2; no clear D gene. Germline V gives CDR1 SGHRS, CDR2 YFSETQ. The V end lost 0 bases, the J end lost 6 bases, and 9 bases lay between the germline ends. The CDR3 totals 13 residues. Here the CDR3 reads CASSLEGRNGYTF. The CDR3 DNA follows: TGCGCCAGCAGCTTGGAGGGTAGGAATGGCTACACCTTC.

This clonotype was counted a few times. The chain couples TRBV20-1 to TRBJ2-1; 13 bases are shared with TRBD2. This CDR3 contains 14 residues. CDR1 and CDR2 from the germline V gene are DFQATT and SNEGSKA (reference sequence). Germline trimming cut 4 bases from V and 6 bases from J; bases unmatched to any gene: 3. The CDR3 loop is CSAIRLAGGNEQFF. CDR3 sequence (DNA): TGCAGTGCTATCCGACTAGCGGGGGGCAATGAGCAGTTCTTC.

This clonotype has more than one count but fewer than ten. The gene calls are TRBV29-1 and TRBJ2-7; D perhaps matches TRBD1 (5 bases). Germline V gene data show CDR1 as SQVTM and CDR2 as ANQGSEA. This CDR3 comprises 12 residues. V lost 3 bases to trimming and J lost 5 bases, with 11 bases between them. In DNA, the CDR3 is TGCAGCGTTGAGGCAGGGTTCAACGAGCAGTACTTC. This translates into CSVEAGFNEQYF.

There are a few counts of this clonotype. The chain links TRBV5-1 to TRBJ2-3, with D perhaps matching TRBD2 (5 bases). In germline, CDR1 is SGHRS, CDR2 YFSETQ. The CDR3 is 15 amino acids. Deletions cut 3 bases from V and 2 bases from J, with 13 bases between. The CDR3 loop reads CASSYNGGPTDTQYF. The CDR3 nucleotides are TGCGCCAGCAGCTATAACGGCGGGCCCACAGATACGCAGTATTTT.

The chain carries TRBV5-1 and TRBJ2-2, with D perhaps assigned TRBD1 or TRBD2 (5 bases each). V was cut by 5 bases and J by 5 bases, with 16 bases left in between. This CDR3 spans 15 amino acids. Germline V CDR1 and CDR2: SGHRS, YFSETQ. The CDR3 nucleotides read TGCGCCAGCAGAATGTTTCTGGGGGATACCGGGGAGCTGTTTTTT. This codes for CASRMFLGDTGELFF.

This clonotype appeared a few times. The chain recombines TRBV6-1 with TRBJ1-1; 10 bases align to TRBD1. Germline V gene lookup returns CDR1 MNHNS and CDR2 SASEGT. V gave up 5 bases and J gave up 4 bases; unmatched junction bases: 10. The CDR3 totals 16 residues. This CDR3 is CASSPWTGGKVTEAFF. In nucleotides, the CDR3 is TGTGCCAGCAGTCCCTGGACAGGGGGAAAGGTCACTGAAGCTTTCTTT.

This clonotype was seen a handful of times. The gene calls are TRBV12-3 or TRBV12-4 and TRBJ2-3; D remains ambiguous. V was trimmed by 7 bases and J by 5 bases, leaving 7 bases between them. This CDR3 spans 11 amino acids. CDR3 sequence reads: CASTLRDTQYF. The CDR3 DNA is TGTGCCAGCACCCTGAGAGATACGCAGTATTTT.

This clonotype was observed a handful of times. The V and J genes are TRBV6-5 and TRBJ1-5, with 7 bases aligning to TRBD1. The CDR3 consists of 12 residues. The trim removed 8 bases at V and 9 bases at J, leaving 7 bases unmatched. The germline V gene has CDR1 MNHEY and CDR2 SVGAGI. The CDR3 region has the DNA TGTGCCAGCGGGGACAGCCCGAGGCCCCAGCATTTT. Its protein is CASGDSPRPQHF.

A few counts support this clonotype. This chain links TRBV6-2 or TRBV6-3 with TRBJ2-2; tentatively, D is TRBD2 (6 bases). The germline V gene has CDR1 MNHEY and CDR2 SVGEGT. The CDR3 covers 15 residues. V lost 2 bases and J lost 5, with 12 bases in between. CDR3 protein: CASSYNMEGTGELFF. CDR3 nucleotides: TGTGCCAGCAGTTACAATATGGAGGGGACCGGGGAGCTGTTTTTT.

This clonotype was picked up many times. The V call is TRBV20-1, the J call TRBJ1-2; possibly TRBD1 for D (6 bases). V shed 3 bases and J shed 3 bases, with 11 bases lying between them. Germline V gene lookup returns CDR1 DFQATT and CDR2 SNEGSKA (reference sequence). The CDR3 has 13 amino acids. CDR3 sequence (DNA): TGCAGTGCTAGTGAGGACAGCTACTATGGCTACACCTTC. Residues: CSASEDSYYGYTF.

The chain combines TRBV29-1 with TRBJ2-3; maybe TRBD2 (6 bases). Looked up from germline, CDR1 is SQVTM and CDR2 is ANQGSEA. This CDR3 is 15 amino acids long. Trimming left V 3 bases short and J 0 bases short, with 13 bases between. CDR3 loop: CSVEGLALSTDTQYF. The CDR3 DNA is TGCAGCGTTGAGGGACTGGCTTTGAGCACAGATACGCAGTATTTT.

The sample holds a few counts of this clonotype. V is TRBV11-3 and J is TRBJ2-1, with D unresolved. There are 14 residues in the CDR3. The germline V gene has CDR1 SGHNT and CDR2 YENEEA. V was pared by 5 bases and J by 0 bases, with 8 bases between. CDR3 sequence (DNA): TGTGCCAGCAGCACCGCCAGCTCCTACAATGAGCAGTTCTTC. Its translation is CASSTASSYNEQFF.

This clonotype has only a few counts. The chain carries TRBV10-2 and TRBJ2-5, with a weak D call TRBD2 (6 bases). The V and J ends lost 8 bases and 4 bases respectively, with 17 bases between them. The CDR3 covers 14 residues. Germline V gene data show CDR1 as WSHSY and CDR2 as SAAADI. The CDR3 spells CASSRQRRGETQYF. DNA for the CDR3: TGCGCCAGCTCCCGCCAGCGGCGGGGAGAGACCCAGTACTTC.

The CDR3 sequence is CASSEPGLEAFF. The DNA of the CDR3 is TGTGCCAGCAGTGAACCGGGCCTCGAAGCTTTCTTT. The rearrangement joins TRBV6-1 to TRBJ1-1, with unresolved D. Germline CDR1 reads MNHNS; CDR2 reads SASEGT. This CDR3 contains 12 residues. V was cut by 2 bases and J by 8 bases, with 9 bases left in between.

This clonotype appeared a few times. This sequence joins TRBV20-1 and TRBJ2-1; 8 bases align to TRBD2. Unmatched junction bases numbered 11, after V lost 5 bases and J lost 11 bases. The germline V gene encodes CDR1 DFQATT and CDR2 SNEGSKA (reference sequence). There are 13 residues in the CDR3. In DNA form, the CDR3 reads TGCAGTGCTGCTCACCTAGCGGGCGGAAAGCAGTTCTTC. Its translation: CSAAHLAGGKQFF.